Shown below are 31 T cell receptor beta chains from a single sample sequenced in a study of identical twins (dated by TCRdb to 2015 to 2016). The method was 5' RACE. The data were produced on an Illumina HiSeq 2000. Through fastp at Q25 and MiXCR, TCRdb rebuilt clones from the public reads, retaining in-frame beta chains. Duplicate CDR3 protein sequences are folded into a single record with the most common DNA and genes. In all, the sample holds around 570,000 distinct CDR3 sequences, and more than 9% of those were seen once. Around 3.2% of the sample is in the top ten clones. These same records also appear under a second study, on yellow fever vaccine responses in identical twins.

What was sequenced was PBMCs. The receptors derive from a young woman in good health.

The chain joins TRBV29-1 to TRBJ2-3, with 10 nucleotides matching TRBD2. The germline CDR1 and CDR2 sequences are SQVTM and ANQGSEA. V gave up 4 bases and J gave up 2 bases; unmatched junction bases: 9. CDR3 length equals 16 residues. The CDR3 is CSVATGAGGPTDTQYF. The DNA of the CDR3 is TGCAGCGTTGCTACGGGAGCGGGGGGGCCCACAGATACGCAGTATTTT.

In its sample, this clonotype was seen a few times. The chain has TRBV11-2 and TRBJ2-3, with D unclear. V was shortened by 0 bases and J by 8 bases, with 9 bases between the two germline ends. Germline V gene sequence: CDR1 SGHAT, CDR2 FQNNGV. The CDR3 consists of 13 residues. The CDR3 nucleotides are TGTGCCAGCAGCTTAGACGGTCTTGGTACGCAGTATTTT. Its translation: CASSLDGLGTQYF.

This clonotype was counted at least ten times. The chain uses TRBV24-1 and TRBJ2-1, with 7 bases aligning to TRBD2. Germline trimming cut 1 base from V and 4 bases from J; bases unmatched to any gene: 3. This CDR3 has 15 residues. The germline CDR1 and CDR2 sequences are KGHDR and SFDVKD. DNA for the CDR3: TGTGCCACCAGTGATTTTGGGACTAATTACAATGAGCAGTTCTTC. Translated: CATSDFGTNYNEQFF.

This clonotype was recorded a few times. This chain uses TRBV5-1 with TRBJ2-5; no clear D. Trimming pared 0 bases from V and 5 bases from J, leaving 14 bases between. The CDR3 runs to 15 residues. The germline CDR1 and CDR2 sequences are SGHRS and YFSETQ. This chain's CDR3 is CASSLVGQPRETQYF. The DNA for the CDR3 is TGCGCCAGCAGCTTGGTTGGCCAACCTCGGGAGACCCAGTACTTC.

This rearrangement joins TRBV7-8 to TRBJ2-6; 10 bases agree with TRBD1. The CDR3 contains 20 residues. Germline CDR1 and CDR2: SGHVS and FQNEAQ. V lost 4 bases and J lost 3; bases outside the gene matches: 15. The CDR3 reads CASSSPSQGQGKSGANVLTF. The CDR3 DNA reads as TGTGCCAGCAGCTCCCCATCTCAGGGACAGGGGAAGAGTGGGGCCAACGTCCTGACTTTC.

The table lists this clonotype with a few counts. V usage is TRBV18 and J usage is TRBJ2-3; the D call may be TRBD1 or TRBD2 (5 bases each). Per the germline V gene, CDR1 is KGHSH and CDR2 is LQKENI. CDR3 length: 15 amino acids. The V and J ends lost 3 bases and 2 bases respectively, with 12 bases between them. CDR3 nucleotide sequence: TGTGCCAGCTCACCCCGGGACCTCGACACAGATACGCAGTATTTT. Protein: CASSPRDLDTDTQYF.

This clonotype was recorded many times. V usage is TRBV6-1 and J usage is TRBJ2-5, with D perhaps matching TRBD2 (6 bases). V was cut by 2 bases and J by 0 bases, with 10 bases left in between. The CDR3 runs to 15 residues. Germline CDR1 is MNHNS and CDR2 is SASEGT. This chain's CDR3 is CASSELSGDQETQYF. CDR3 DNA sequence: TGTGCCAGCAGTGAATTGTCGGGGGACCAAGAGACCCAGTACTTC.

This clonotype was observed at least ten times. V gene TRBV2 combines with J gene TRBJ2-6; D call uncertain. This CDR3 comprises 13 residues. Germline values: CDR1 SNHLY, CDR2 FYNNEI. V was clipped by 2 bases and J by 1 base, with 0 bases between them. In DNA, the CDR3 is TGTGCCAGCAGTGAATCTGGGGCCAACGTCCTGACTTTC. This gives the protein CASSESGANVLTF.

The V gene is TRBV5-1, the J gene TRBJ2-5; 8 nucleotides agree with TRBD1. The J segment lost 2 bases and the V segment lost 4 bases, leaving 16 bases of the junction unmatched. Germline values: CDR1 SGHRS, CDR2 YFSETQ. CDR3 length: 18 amino acids. DNA for the CDR3: TGCGCCAGCAGCGGCCCGGGGTCGGGACAGGACCGGCAAGAGACCCAGTACTTC. It yields the protein CASSGPGSGQDRQETQYF.

The V call is TRBV7-2, the J call TRBJ2-7; perhaps TRBD1 as D (6 bases). Germline loops: CDR1 SGHTA, CDR2 FQGNSA. The CDR3 is 14 amino acids. The V and J ends lost 1 base and 4 bases respectively, with 11 bases between them. This CDR3 is CASSLVPRGYEQYF. In DNA, the CDR3 is TGTGCCAGCAGCTTAGTTCCCAGGGGATACGAGCAGTACTTC. The full variable domain, with the rest looked up from reference TRBV7-2 and TRBJ2-7, is GAGVSQSPSNKVTEKGKDVELRCDPISGHTALYWYRQSLGQGLEFLIYFQGNSAPDKSGLPSDRFSAERTGGSVSTLTIQRTQQEDSAVYLCASSLVPRGYEQYFGPGTRLTVT.

There are many counts of this clonotype. The V gene is TRBV10-3, the J gene TRBJ2-7, with D maybe TRBD1 (6 bases). The CDR3 is 13 residues long. The germline gives CDR1 ENHRY, CDR2 SYGVKD. Trimming shortened V by 3 bases and J by 2 bases, and 8 bases separated the two germline ends. CDR3 loop: CAISDGTPYEQYF. The CDR3 nucleotides are TGTGCCATCAGTGATGGGACACCCTACGAGCAGTACTTC.

The chain joins TRBV20-1 to TRBJ2-7; 9 positions match TRBD2. The J segment lost 0 bases and the V segment lost 5 bases, leaving 5 bases of the junction unmatched. The germline V gene has CDR1 DFQATT and CDR2 SNEGSKA (reference sequence). CDR3 length equals 14 residues. CDR3 loop: CSAFSGSVSYEQYF. Written as DNA, the CDR3 is TGCAGTGCTTTTAGCGGGAGTGTCTCCTACGAGCAGTACTTC.

This clonotype appeared many times. The chain couples TRBV7-6 to TRBJ2-3; possibly TRBD1 for D (5 bases). V lost 5 bases and J 0 bases, leaving 12 bases between the germline ends. The CDR3 length is 15 residues. Germline V gives CDR1 SGHVS, CDR2 FNYEAQ. CDR3 sequence reads: CASSPLDSSTDTQYF. CDR3 bases: TGTGCCAGCAGCCCACTCGACAGTAGCACAGATACGCAGTATTTT.

This clonotype was detected a few times. The rearrangement uses TRBV2 and TRBJ2-3; the match to TRBD2 covers 10 bases. The CDR3 sequence is 15 residues long. Trimming cost V 6 bases and J 2 bases; bases outside gene matches: 5. Germline V gene data show CDR1 as SNHLY and CDR2 as FYNNEI. The CDR3 spells CASRRLAGFTDTQYF. In DNA form, the CDR3 reads TGTGCCAGCAGGAGACTAGCGGGCTTCACAGATACGCAGTATTTT.

This clonotype was recorded at least ten times. V gene TRBV15 combines with J gene TRBJ2-1; D remains ambiguous. This CDR3 is built from 14 residues. In germline, CDR1 is LNHNV, CDR2 YYDKDF (reference sequence). V was trimmed by 0 bases and J by 6 bases, leaving 9 bases between them. The CDR3, as DNA: TGTGCCACCAGCAGAGATCGCCCTTCCAATGAGCAGTTCTTC. It translates to CATSRDRPSNEQFF.

Many counts were recorded for this clonotype. The V and J genes are TRBV4-3 and TRBJ2-7, with a tentative D call TRBD1 (6 bases). The CDR3 contains 14 residues. Germline loops: CDR1 LGHNA, CDR2 YSLEER. V lost 4 bases and J lost 4, with 14 bases in between. The CDR3 DNA reads as TGCGCCAGCAGCCCCGGACGAACAGGGTACGAGCAGTACTTC. It codes for CASSPGRTGYEQYF.

Many counts were recorded for this clonotype. The rearrangement uses TRBV20-1 and TRBJ2-2; weak D call: TRBD2 (7 bases). From germline, CDR1 is DFQATT and CDR2 SNEGSKA (reference sequence). V gave up 3 bases and J gave up 6 bases, with 17 bases separating them. The length of the CDR3 is 15 residues. CDR3 protein: CSASGGAKGAGELFF. In DNA, the CDR3 is TGCAGTGCTAGTGGGGGGGCGAAAGGAGCCGGGGAGCTGTTTTTT.

This clonotype was found many times. The chain has TRBV2 and TRBJ2-3; TRBD2 matches 9 bases. V gave up 6 bases and J gave up 6 bases; unmatched junction bases: 13. Germline CDR1 reads SNHLY; CDR2 reads FYNNEI. The CDR3 length is 16 residues. The DNA for the CDR3 is TGTGCCAGCAGCGATCAACTAGCGGGCCCGGGGGATACGCAGTATTTT. It is translated as CASSDQLAGPGDTQYF.

There are many counts of this clonotype. V and J are TRBV6-1 and TRBJ2-7, with D possibly TRBD1 on 5 matching bases. Germline CDR1 reads MNHNS; CDR2 reads SASEGT. V lost 5 bases and J 3 bases, leaving 14 bases between the germline ends. This CDR3 comprises 14 residues. In DNA, the CDR3 is TGTGCCAGCAGTAAGCAAACGCAGGGCTACGAGCAGTACTTC. This translates into CASSKQTQGYEQYF.

This clonotype was counted at least ten times. The chain recombines TRBV20-1 with TRBJ2-7, with a tentative D call TRBD1 (7 bases). V gave up 8 bases and J gave up 5 bases, with 19 bases separating them. The CDR3 loop spans 13 amino acids. The germline V gene encodes CDR1 DFQATT and CDR2 SNEGSKA (reference sequence). The CDR3 spells CSTEGQLGNEQYF. DNA for the CDR3: TGCAGTACGGAGGGACAGCTGGGGAACGAGCAGTACTTC.

The sample holds many counts of this clonotype. The CDR3 nucleotides are TGCGCCAGCAGCCAAGATTTCAGAAGCTACGAGCAGTACTTC. As protein: CASSQDFRSYEQYF. This rearrangement joins TRBV4-3 to TRBJ2-7; D is uncertain. Germline V CDR1 and CDR2: LGHNA, YSLEER. This CDR3 contains 14 residues. V was trimmed by 0 bases and J by 3 bases, leaving 9 bases between them.

The chain employs TRBV7-2 and TRBJ2-7, with a tentative D call TRBD1 (6 bases). This CDR3 is built from 15 residues. Germline V gives CDR1 SGHTA, CDR2 FQGNSA. Trimming pared 5 bases from V and 3 bases from J, leaving 17 bases between. CDR3 residues: CASSHGTPGGYEQYF. CDR3 sequence (DNA): TGTGCCAGCAGCCACGGGACACCAGGAGGCTACGAGCAGTACTTC.

This chain connects TRBV7-2 to TRBJ2-3; D is uncertain. Looked up from germline, CDR1 is SGHTA and CDR2 is FQGNSA. The CDR3 is 15 amino acids. Trimming cost V 1 base and J 6 bases, with 14 bases left between them. The CDR3 loop reads CASSLVASGRDTQYF. DNA of the CDR3: TGTGCCAGCAGCTTAGTTGCGTCAGGCCGGGATACGCAGTATTTT.

This clonotype turned up a few times. V and J are TRBV12-3 or TRBV12-4 and TRBJ2-7; D is perhaps TRBD1 (6 bases). CDR3 length: 14 residues. Between the trimmed V and J ends, which lost 3 bases and 0 bases, there was a span of 9 bases. CDR3 region: CASSFQGNSYEQYF. CDR3 sequence (DNA): TGTGCCAGCAGTTTCCAGGGGAACTCCTACGAGCAGTACTTC.

This clonotype showed up many times. The V gene is TRBV3-1, the J gene TRBJ2-3, with TRBD1 matching over 8 bases. There are 17 residues in the CDR3. Trimming at V came to 2 bases and at J to 2 bases, leaving 9 bases not matched to a gene. CDR1 is LGHDT, CDR2 YNNKEL, per germline (reference sequence). CDR3: CASSQLTGVLATDTQYF. Written as DNA, the CDR3 is TGTGCCAGCAGCCAACTGACAGGGGTCCTAGCCACAGATACGCAGTATTTT.

The V and J genes are TRBV18 and TRBJ2-5; tentative D call: TRBD1 (5 bases). CDR1 is KGHSH, CDR2 LQKENI, per germline. CDR3 length: 15 residues. The V and J ends lost 0 bases and 5 bases respectively, with 13 bases between them. CDR3 sequence: CASSPPQGFRETQYF. The CDR3 nucleotides read TGTGCCAGCTCACCACCCCAGGGATTTCGGGAGACCCAGTACTTC. The variable domain in full, with the rest retrieved from reference TRBV18 and TRBJ2-5, is NAGVMQNPRHLVRRRGQEARLRCSPMKGHSHVYWYRQLPEEGLKFMVYLQKENIIDESGMPKERFSAEFPKEGPSILRIQQVVRGDSAAYFCASSPPQGFRETQYFGPGTRLLVL.

This clonotype appeared a few times. This sequence joins TRBV2 and TRBJ2-5, with 9 bases fitting TRBD2. Unmatched junction bases numbered 11, after V lost 1 base and J lost 5 bases. The length of the CDR3 is 17 residues. Germline CDR1 is SNHLY and CDR2 is FYNNEI. CDR3 nucleotides: TGTGCCAGCAGTGAAGTGGGTAGCGGGAGTTGGCAGGAGACCCAGTACTTC. Its translation: CASSEVGSGSWQETQYF. Drawing the rest from reference TRBV2 and TRBJ2-5, the complete variable domain is EPEVTQTPSHQVTQMGQEVILRCVPISNHLYFYWYRQILGQKVEFLVSFYNNEISEKSEIFDDQFSVERPDGSNFTLKIRSTKLEDSAMYFCASSEVGSGSWQETQYFGPGTRLLVL.

This clonotype was counted ten times or more. This chain links TRBV5-1 with TRBJ2-1; the D gene is possibly TRBD2 (6 bases). Germline CDR1 SGHRS, CDR2 YFSETQ. The V gene lost 0 bases and the J gene lost 0 bases, with 13 bases spanning the gap. This CDR3 region has 17 residues. The CDR3 is CASSLGSSGVSYNEQFF. The DNA of the CDR3 is TGCGCCAGCAGCTTGGGGTCGTCGGGGGTCTCCTACAATGAGCAGTTCTTC.

This clonotype was seen ten or more times. J is TRBJ2-2 and V is TRBV29-1; D is unresolved. The germline V gene has CDR1 SQVTM and CDR2 ANQGSEA. The CDR3 covers 13 residues. Trimming took off 1 base at V and 6 bases at J, with 9 bases between the two ends. This chain's CDR3 is CSVEASEAGELFF. CDR3 DNA: TGCAGCGTTGAAGCCTCCGAGGCCGGGGAGCTGTTTTTT.

The sample holds many counts of this clonotype. J is TRBJ1-5 and V is TRBV12-3 or TRBV12-4; 10 positions agree with TRBD1. This CDR3 has 16 amino acids. Trimming cost V 5 bases and J 5 bases; bases outside gene matches: 9. CDR3 protein: CASSPSDRGDHQPQHF. CDR3 in DNA: TGTGCCAGCAGTCCCTCGGACAGGGGGGATCATCAGCCCCAGCATTTT.

This clonotype was counted only a few times. This sequence joins TRBV12-3 or TRBV12-4 and TRBJ2-1, with 10 bases that match TRBD2. The CDR3 covers 17 residues. The V and J ends lost 2 bases and 5 bases, in that order; junction bases with no gene match: 9. The CDR3, as DNA: TGTGCCAGCAGTTTAAGGGGGCTAGCGGGGGCGAACAATGAGCAGTTCTTC. Its translation: CASSLRGLAGANNEQFF.